These 24 T cell receptor beta chains were all obtained from the same sample, sequenced in a study of blood T cell repertoires in COVID-19. The assay was immunoSEQ multiplex PCR, and TCRdb's table has in-frame clones only and misses some. The table shows about 63,000 clones, with 70% to 80% occurring only once. Sequenced: peripheral blood. Receptors were obtained from a human donor in a cohort sampled during active COVID-19.

The chain couples TRBV2 to TRBJ1-5; 8 bases align to TRBD1. After removal of 8 bases from V and 3 bases from J, the junction contained 9 bases not matched to a gene. This CDR3 has 15 residues. Germline CDR1 and CDR2: SNHLY and FYNNEI. The CDR3, as DNA: TGTGCCAGCGTTAAACACCAGGGGGCCAATCAGCCCCAGCATTTT. Amino acids: CASVKHQGANQPQHF.

In this sample, this clone turned up once. The chain has TRBV30 and TRBJ1-4; tentatively, D is TRBD1 (6 bases). Per germline, CDR1 GTSNPN and CDR2 SVGIG (reference sequence). Trimming pared 0 bases from V and 8 bases from J, leaving 13 bases between. The CDR3 is made up of 14 amino acids. The CDR3 region has the DNA TGTGCCTGGAGTGTTCGACAGGCGGAGGAAAAACTGTTTTTT. This sequence encodes CAWSVRQAEEKLFF.

The rearrangement uses TRBV5-1 and TRBJ2-7, with 7 bases identical to TRBD2. Germline V gives CDR1 SGHRS, CDR2 YFSETQ. This CDR3 comprises 15 residues. With 0 bases clipped from V and 2 bases from J, the junction kept 5 bases outside the gene matches. The CDR3 DNA is TGCGCCAGCAGCTTGGTATCCGGGGGGACCTACGAGCAGTACTTC. It is translated as CASSLVSGGTYEQYF.

The rearrangement links TRBV19 to TRBJ2-7; the match to TRBD2 covers 7 bases. Germline CDR1 LNHDA, CDR2 SQIVND (reference sequence). The CDR3 loop spans 14 amino acids. The V gene end was trimmed by 1 base and the J gene end by 4 bases; junction bases not matched to a gene: 4. CDR3 sequence (DNA): TGTGCCAGTAGTATAGGCGCTAGCGGTTACGAGCAGTACTTC. It translates to CASSIGASGYEQYF.

The chain is built from TRBV4-3 and TRBJ2-6, with D perhaps TRBD2 (5 bases). Germline CDR1 reads LGHNA; CDR2 reads YSLEER. The V and J ends lost 0 bases and 3 bases respectively, with 15 bases between them. The CDR3 is 18 residues long. CDR3 in amino acids: CASSQDVRVGGGANVLTF. CDR3 bases: TGCGCCAGCAGCCAAGATGTTAGAGTCGGAGGTGGGGCCAACGTCCTGACTTTC.

The chain links TRBV29-1 to TRBJ2-1; TRBD2 matches 7 bases. V trimming: 8 bases; J trimming: 0 bases; junction bases outside the gene matches: 7. This CDR3 spans 14 amino acids. The germline V gene has CDR1 SQVTM and CDR2 ANQGSEA. CDR3 bases: TGCAGCTCCAAGCCTAGCGGCTCCTACAATGAGCAGTTCTTC. Encoded protein: CSSKPSGSYNEQFF.

The V and J genes are TRBV7-8 and TRBJ2-7; D is possibly TRBD2 (6 bases). Germline CDR1 SGHVS, CDR2 FQNEAQ. The length of the CDR3 is 15 residues. Trimming stripped 2 bases from V and 2 bases from J, with 13 bases between. The CDR3 coding sequence is TGTGCCAGCAGCTTATCCCGGACTAAGGCCTACGAGCAGTACTTC. Translating it yields CASSLSRTKAYEQYF.

The chain couples TRBV21-1 to TRBJ1-2; TRBD1, the table's D call, was not compared with the DNA. TRBV21-1 represents a pseudogene. CDR3 length: 20 amino acids. The CDR3 DNA reads as TGTGCCAGCAGCAAAGCGGGGGCTTCGACAGGGGGATTCGTTTCCTATGGCTACACCTTC. Translating gives CASSKAGASTGGFVSYGYTF.

The chain couples TRBV7-2 to TRBJ1-5; the match to TRBD1 covers 7 bases. Germline CDR1 and CDR2: SGHTA and FQGNSA. V trimming: 1 base; J trimming: 5 bases; junction bases outside the gene matches: 2. The CDR3 totals 14 residues. The CDR3 loop is CASSLDRGHQPQHF. The DNA of the CDR3 is TGTGCCAGCAGCTTAGACAGGGGCCATCAGCCCCAGCATTTT.

The chain has TRBV30 and TRBJ2-5; 9 bases are shared with TRBD2. V lost 0 bases to trimming and J lost 1 base; unmatched junction nucleotides: 3. Germline V gene lookup returns CDR1 GTSNPN and CDR2 SVGIG (reference sequence). The CDR3 runs 15 residues. The CDR3 is CAWSVPSGAQETQYF. CDR3 coding DNA: TGTGCCTGGAGTGTACCTAGCGGGGCCCAAGAGACCCAGTACTTC.

The chain has TRBV25-1 and TRBJ2-3; D is ambiguous. Germline V lookup: CDR1 MGHDK, CDR2 SYGVNS. Between the trimmed V and J ends, which lost 4 bases and 4 bases, there was a span of 3 bases. This CDR3 has 11 residues. CDR3 nucleotides: TGTGCCAGCAGTGCCGCAGATACGCAGTATTTT. This codes for CASSAADTQYF. Supplemented by reference TRBV25-1 and TRBJ2-3, the full variable domain reads EADIYQTPRYLVIGTGKKITLECSQTMGHDKMYWYQQDPGMELHLIHYSYGVNSTEKGDLSSESTVSRIRTEHFPLTLESARPSHTSQYLCASSAADTQYFGPGTRLTVL.

V usage is TRBV5-1 and J usage is TRBJ2-1; D is possibly TRBD2 (5 bases). Trimming pared 3 bases from V and 3 bases from J, leaving 16 bases between. There are 16 residues in the CDR3. The V gene's germline CDR1 is SGHRS and CDR2 YFSETQ. The CDR3 sequence: CASSWKRNAFYNEQFF. The CDR3 nucleotides are TGCGCCAGCAGCTGGAAGCGGAATGCCTTCTACAATGAGCAGTTCTTC.

This clone was recorded a few times. V is TRBV29-1 and J is TRBJ2-1; D possibly corresponds to TRBD2 (6 bases). CDR1 is SQVTM, CDR2 ANQGSEA, per germline. Deletions cut 1 base from V and 13 bases from J, with 11 bases between. CDR3 length: 11 residues. CDR3 sequence (DNA): TGCAGCGTTGAAGGGGGACTTCCCCAGTTCTTC. It is translated as CSVEGGLPQFF.

The CDR3 DNA follows: TGTGCCAGCAGTTACTCGCCGGCACAGGCGGAGACCCAGTACTTC. Amino acid sequence: CASSYSPAQAETQYF. The chain recombines TRBV6-5 with TRBJ2-5, with a possible D match to TRBD1 (5 bases). The CDR3 is 15 residues long. The germline V and J ends were trimmed by 0 bases and 5 bases, with 13 bases remaining between them. Germline V lookup: CDR1 MNHEY, CDR2 SVGAGI.

CDR3 bases: TGCGCCAGCAGCTTGTCAGGGGGCGTTGGTAATGAAAAACTGTTTTTT. Translating gives CASSLSGGVGNEKLFF. The chain is built from TRBV5-1 and TRBJ1-4, with 8 bases identical to TRBD1. The length of the CDR3 is 16 residues. The J segment lost 4 bases and the V segment lost 1 base, leaving 6 bases of the junction unmatched. The germline V gene encodes CDR1 SGHRS and CDR2 YFSETQ.

This chain joins TRBV6-5 and TRBJ2-3, with a tentative D call TRBD2 (5 bases). This CDR3 has 12 residues. The germline V gene has CDR1 MNHEY and CDR2 SVGAGI. The germline V and J ends were trimmed by 5 bases and 5 bases, with 8 bases remaining between them. The CDR3 spells CASSRTGDTQYF. In DNA form, the CDR3 reads TGTGCCAGCAGTCGGACTGGAGATACGCAGTATTTT.

The chain carries TRBV5-6 and TRBJ1-5; D is unresolved. Trimming pared 0 bases from V and 5 bases from J, leaving 12 bases between. The CDR3 has 15 amino acids. Looked up from germline, CDR1 is SGHDT and CDR2 is YYEEEE. This chain's CDR3 is CASSLAGLKHQPQHF. In nucleotides, the CDR3 is TGTGCCAGCAGCTTGGCTGGGCTCAAGCATCAGCCCCAGCATTTT.

This rearrangement joins TRBV11-3 to TRBJ2-7; 10 bases are a match to TRBD2. From germline, CDR1 is SGHNT and CDR2 YENEEA. This CDR3 has 14 residues. The ends lost 5 bases at V and 7 bases at J; junction bases unmatched: 8. CDR3 amino acids: CASSPGLAPGEQYF. In nucleotides, the CDR3 is TGTGCCAGCAGCCCGGGACTAGCGCCTGGGGAGCAGTACTTC.

This chain uses TRBV7-9 with TRBJ1-2, with D unresolved. This CDR3 region has 12 residues. The germline gives CDR1 SEHNR, CDR2 FQNEAQ (reference sequence). V lost 5 bases, J lost 3 bases, and 7 bases lay in between. The CDR3 loop reads CASSPLDYGYTF. The CDR3 DNA is TGTGCCAGCAGCCCCCTCGACTATGGCTACACCTTC.

The chain recombines TRBV24-1 with TRBJ1-1; tentative D call: TRBD1 (6 bases). V lost 7 bases, J lost 5 bases, and 13 bases lay in between. The germline gives CDR1 KGHDR, CDR2 SFDVKD. The CDR3 has 13 residues. The CDR3 loop is CATRNYRETEAFF. CDR3 DNA sequence: TGTGCCACCAGGAACTACAGGGAAACTGAAGCTTTCTTT.

The count of this clone is one. The J gene is TRBJ2-7, the V gene TRBV25-1; unclear D gene. Germline V lookup: CDR1 MGHDK, CDR2 SYGVNS. Trimming left V 2 bases short and J 1 base short, with 6 bases between. The CDR3 has 13 amino acids. The CDR3 nucleotides read TGTGCCAGCAGTGAAGGTCGGTCCTACGAGCAGTACTTC. This codes for CASSEGRSYEQYF.

Only one count was recorded for this clone. This rearrangement joins TRBV28 to TRBJ1-2; 7 nucleotides match TRBD1. With V trimmed by 10 bases and J by 4 bases, 9 bases remained unmatched. The CDR3 contains 13 residues. Germline CDR1 MDHEN, CDR2 SYDVKM. The CDR3 is CATQGDWRYGYTF. In DNA, the CDR3 is TGTGCCACCCAGGGGGACTGGCGCTATGGCTACACCTTC.

The chain employs TRBV30 and TRBJ2-3; the match to TRBD2 covers 7 bases. Germline assignment: CDR1 GTSNPN and CDR2 SVGIG (reference sequence). There are 16 residues in the CDR3. V lost 4 bases and J lost 8; bases outside the gene matches: 18. The CDR3 loop reads CAWMPSASGSMGTQYF. The DNA for the CDR3 is TGTGCCTGGATGCCCTCGGCTAGCGGTTCAATGGGTACGCAGTATTTT.

The V and J genes are TRBV7-9 and TRBJ1-1, with 12 positions matching TRBD1. The CDR3 runs to 17 residues. The V gene end was trimmed by 5 bases and the J gene end by 7 bases; junction bases not matched to a gene: 14. Germline loops: CDR1 SEHNR, CDR2 FQNEAQ (reference sequence). CDR3 protein: CASSTPAGTGGASEAFF. CDR3 nucleotides: TGTGCCAGCAGCACCCCAGCCGGGACAGGGGGCGCGAGTGAAGCTTTCTTT.